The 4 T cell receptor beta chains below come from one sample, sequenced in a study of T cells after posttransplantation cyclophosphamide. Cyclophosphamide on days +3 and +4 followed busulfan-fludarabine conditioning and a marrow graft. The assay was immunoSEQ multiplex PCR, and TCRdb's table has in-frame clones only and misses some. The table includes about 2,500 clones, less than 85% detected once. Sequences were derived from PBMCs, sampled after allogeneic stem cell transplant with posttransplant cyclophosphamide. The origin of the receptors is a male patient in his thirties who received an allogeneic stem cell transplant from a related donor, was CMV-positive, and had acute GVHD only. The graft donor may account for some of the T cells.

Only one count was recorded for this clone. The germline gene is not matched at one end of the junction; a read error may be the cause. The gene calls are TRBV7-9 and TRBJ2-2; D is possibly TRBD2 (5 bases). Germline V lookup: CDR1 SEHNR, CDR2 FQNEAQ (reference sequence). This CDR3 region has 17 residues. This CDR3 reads CASRLDRRNEDTGELFF. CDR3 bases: TGTGCCAGCAGATTAGATCGGAGGAACGAGGACACCGGGGAGCTGTTTTTT.

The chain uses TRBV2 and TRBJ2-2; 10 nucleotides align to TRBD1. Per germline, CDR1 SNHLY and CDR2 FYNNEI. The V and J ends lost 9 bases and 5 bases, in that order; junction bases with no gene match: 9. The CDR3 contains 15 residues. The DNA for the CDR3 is TGTGCCAGTACCTTGGGACAGGGGAGGACCGGGGAGCTGTTTTTT. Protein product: CASTLGQGRTGELFF.

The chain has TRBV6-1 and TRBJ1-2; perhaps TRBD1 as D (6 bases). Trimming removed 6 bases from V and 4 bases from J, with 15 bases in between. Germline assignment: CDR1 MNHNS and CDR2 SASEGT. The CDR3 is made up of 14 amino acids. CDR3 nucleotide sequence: TGTGCCAGCAGCCAGACTGGGACAACCTATGGCTACACCTTC. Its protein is CASSQTGTTYGYTF.

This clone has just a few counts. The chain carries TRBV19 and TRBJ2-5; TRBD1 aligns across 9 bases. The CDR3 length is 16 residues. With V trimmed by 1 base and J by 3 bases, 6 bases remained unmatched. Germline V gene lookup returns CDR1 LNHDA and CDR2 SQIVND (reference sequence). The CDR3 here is CASSIGDRAGEETQYF. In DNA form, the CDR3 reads TGTGCCAGTAGTATAGGGGACAGGGCTGGGGAAGAGACCCAGTACTTC.